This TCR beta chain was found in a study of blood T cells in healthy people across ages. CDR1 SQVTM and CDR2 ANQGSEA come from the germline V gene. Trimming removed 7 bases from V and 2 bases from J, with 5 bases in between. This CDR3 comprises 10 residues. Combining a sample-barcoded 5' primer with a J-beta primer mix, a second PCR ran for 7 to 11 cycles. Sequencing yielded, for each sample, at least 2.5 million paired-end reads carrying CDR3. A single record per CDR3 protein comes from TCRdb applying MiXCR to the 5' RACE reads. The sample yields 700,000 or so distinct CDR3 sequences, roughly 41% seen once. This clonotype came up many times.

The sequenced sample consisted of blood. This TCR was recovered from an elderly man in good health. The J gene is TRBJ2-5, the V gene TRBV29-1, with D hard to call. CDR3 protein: CSGQQETQYF. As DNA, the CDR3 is TGCAGCGGCCAGCAAGAGACCCAGTACTTC.